The 10 T cell receptor beta chains below come from one sample, sequenced in a study of blood T cell repertoires in COVID-19. Generated by immunoSEQ multiplex PCR, the TCRdb table keeps only in-frame clones and is missing some. Counted here are 120,000 to 150,000 clones, approximately 88% occurring once; the ten biggest clones make up roughly 28%. Material: peripheral blood. These receptors were taken from a human donor in a cohort sampled during active COVID-19.

This clone was recorded only once. Germline and junction disagree at one end, which may indicate a read error. The sample has other DNA sequences that encode this CDR3 too. The rearrangement uses TRBV5-1 and TRBJ2-1; 7 nucleotides match TRBD2. In germline, CDR1 is SGHRS, CDR2 YFSETQ. CDR3 length: 17 residues. The CDR3 coding sequence is TGCGCCAGCAGCACGAACCGGGAGGACCTTTTCTACAATGAGCAATTCTTC. This codes for CASSTNREDLFYNEQFF.

The chain carries TRBV3-1 (or the pseudogene TRBV3-2) and TRBJ1-1, with no clear D. Deletions cut 5 bases from V and 3 bases from J, with 16 bases between. CDR1 is LGHDT, CDR2 YNNKEL, per germline (reference sequence). This CDR3 is 15 amino acids long. In nucleotides, the CDR3 is TGTGCCAGCAGCGCTCAGCGGGGTTCGTACACTGAAGCTTTCTTT. It codes for CASSAQRGSYTEAFF.

The J gene is TRBJ2-1, the V gene TRBV5-1; TRBD2 aligns across 11 bases. With 4 bases clipped from V and 7 bases from J, the junction kept 22 bases outside the gene matches. Per germline, CDR1 SGHRS and CDR2 YFSETQ. The CDR3 is 20 amino acids. CDR3 DNA sequence: TGCGCCAGCAGCGTCGTTAATGTAGCGGGGGGGCCTGGTTCCTCAAATGAGCAGTTCTTC. Translating gives CASSVVNVAGGPGSSNEQFF.

This chain connects TRBV18 to TRBJ1-5; TRBD1 agrees at 11 bases. V gave up 3 bases and J gave up 3 bases; unmatched junction bases: 4. Germline assignment: CDR1 KGHSH and CDR2 LQKENI. This CDR3 is 16 amino acids long. The CDR3 DNA follows: TGTGCCAGCTCACCCGGACAGGGGGCGACCAATCAGCCCCAGCATTTT. It encodes CASSPGQGATNQPQHF.

This sequence joins TRBV29-1 and TRBJ2-5, with 7 bases fitting TRBD1. V lost 5 bases to trimming and J lost 1 base; unmatched junction nucleotides: 10. This CDR3 contains 15 residues. Germline V lookup: CDR1 SQVTM, CDR2 ANQGSEA. The CDR3 sequence: CSVRRTGQFQETQYF. CDR3 sequence (DNA): TGCAGCGTTAGGCGCACGGGACAGTTCCAAGAGACCCAGTACTTC.

V and J are TRBV5-8 and TRBJ1-3; the match to TRBD1 covers 8 bases. Germline V gene data show CDR1 as SGHTS and CDR2 as YDEGEE. CDR3 length: 14 amino acids. Trimming cost V 2 bases and J 3 bases; bases outside gene matches: 1. This chain's CDR3 is CASSLQGVGNTIYF. DNA of the CDR3: TGTGCCAGCAGCTTACAGGGGGTTGGAAACACCATATATTTT.

V and J are TRBV27 and TRBJ2-5, with 8 bases identical to TRBD1. There are 14 residues in the CDR3. V lost 3 bases, J lost 1 base, and 1 base stayed unmatched. CDR1 is MNHEY, CDR2 SMNVEV, per germline (reference sequence). CDR3 DNA: TGTGCCAGCAGTTTCACAGGGGGCCAAGAGACCCAGTACTTC. This translates into CASSFTGGQETQYF.

The chain employs TRBV11-2 and TRBJ2-5; tentatively, D is TRBD1 (5 bases). CDR1 and CDR2 (germline): SGHAT, FQNNGV. This CDR3 comprises 13 residues. Between the trimmed V and J ends, which lost 2 bases and 5 bases, there was a span of 9 bases. The CDR3 region is CASSLQGSETQYF. Written as DNA, the CDR3 is TGTGCCAGCAGCTTACAGGGTTCTGAGACCCAGTACTTC.

The CDR3 here is CASSVGQSYGYTF. The CDR3 DNA reads as TGTGCCAGCAGCGTTGGACAGTCCTATGGCTACACCTTC. The chain joins TRBV9 to TRBJ1-2; D perhaps matches TRBD1 (6 bases). The CDR3 totals 13 residues. Germline V gene data show CDR1 as SGDLS and CDR2 as YYNGEE. Between the trimmed V and J ends, which lost 2 bases and 4 bases, there was a span of 9 bases.

The rearrangement links TRBV5-1 to TRBJ2-3; D is perhaps TRBD2 (6 bases). The CDR3 is 14 amino acids. V dropped 3 bases and J dropped 6 bases, with 14 bases sitting between them. The germline CDR1 and CDR2 sequences are SGHRS and YFSETQ. In DNA form, the CDR3 reads TGCGCCAGCAGCTCTTGGGGGGAGCAGGATACGCAGTATTTT. Protein product: CASSSWGEQDTQYF.